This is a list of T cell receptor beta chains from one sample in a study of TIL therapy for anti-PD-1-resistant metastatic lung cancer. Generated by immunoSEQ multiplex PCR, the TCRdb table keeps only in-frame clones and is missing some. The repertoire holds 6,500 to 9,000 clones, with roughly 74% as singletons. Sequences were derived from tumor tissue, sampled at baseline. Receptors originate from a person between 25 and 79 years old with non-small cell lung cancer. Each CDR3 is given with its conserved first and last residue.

CDR3aa: CASKSSGSVYNEQFF
v_gene: TRBV2
j_gene: TRBJ2-1
len: 15

CDR3aa: CASSPGLAGGPNTGELFF
v_gene: TRBV7-2
j_gene: TRBJ2-2
len: 18

CDR3aa: CASSPPVGNTIYF
v_gene: TRBV7-6
j_gene: TRBJ1-3
len: 13

CDR3aa: CARGILAGVPQETQYF
v_gene: TRBV9
j_gene: TRBJ2-5
len: 16

CDR3aa: CASSRDGASGNTIYF
v_gene: TRBV14
j_gene: TRBJ1-3
len: 15

CDR3aa: CSVVSPLGNIQYF
v_gene: TRBV29-1
j_gene: TRBJ2-4
len: 13

CDR3aa: CASSLYPDTQYF
v_gene: TRBV5-1
j_gene: TRBJ2-3
len: 12

CDR3aa: CASSPRAGGVYEQYF
v_gene: TRBV9
j_gene: TRBJ2-7
len: 15

CDR3aa: CASSIDRNQETQYF
v_gene: TRBV19
j_gene: TRBJ2-5
len: 14

CDR3aa: CAISGQGGTEAFF
v_gene: TRBV10-3
j_gene: TRBJ1-1
len: 13

CDR3aa: CASSLSAGLDGYTF
v_gene: TRBV27
j_gene: TRBJ1-2
len: 14

CDR3aa: CASSYKETQYF
v_gene: TRBV28
j_gene: TRBJ2-5
len: 11

CDR3aa: CASSQDGAWRGNVLTF
v_gene: TRBV4-3
j_gene: TRBJ2-6
len: 16

CDR3aa: CASSIGGRGSYNEQFF
v_gene: TRBV19
j_gene: TRBJ2-1
len: 16

CDR3aa: CASSFSIGTSSGEQYF
v_gene: TRBV28
j_gene: TRBJ2-7
len: 16

CDR3aa: CASSYRTGHGYTF
v_gene: TRBV6-6
j_gene: TRBJ1-2
len: 13

CDR3aa: CASSPRGGGTNEKLFF
v_gene: TRBV7-2
j_gene: TRBJ1-4
len: 16

CDR3aa: CASSFISFGAENTEAFF
v_gene: TRBV7-9
j_gene: TRBJ1-1
len: 17

CDR3aa: CASSPGTEYNSPLHF
v_gene: TRBV5-1
j_gene: TRBJ1-6
len: 15

CDR3aa: CASRTGTGRTDTQYF
v_gene: TRBV5-6
j_gene: TRBJ2-3
len: 15

CDR3aa: CASSFEGDQPQHF
v_gene: TRBV5-1
j_gene: TRBJ1-5
len: 13

CDR3aa: CASSRTGGNYGYTF
v_gene: TRBV2
j_gene: TRBJ1-2
len: 14

CDR3aa: CASRGGTISTDTQYF
v_gene: TRBV28
j_gene: TRBJ2-3
len: 15

CDR3aa: CASRVGGNRNEQFF
v_gene: TRBV11-2
j_gene: TRBJ2-1
len: 14

CDR3aa: CASSSTNTDTQYF
v_gene: TRBV28
j_gene: TRBJ2-3
len: 13

CDR3aa: CASSEASENEQFF
v_gene: TRBV6-4
j_gene: TRBJ2-1
len: 13

CDR3aa: CASSQWTGYYEQYF
v_gene: TRBV4-3
j_gene: TRBJ2-7
len: 14

CDR3aa: CASSRDEGLLVDGYTF
v_gene: TRBV4-1
j_gene: TRBJ1-2
len: 16

CDR3aa: CAWRQDSNQPQHF
v_gene: TRBV30
j_gene: TRBJ1-5
len: 13

CDR3aa: CASSHASGTDTQYF
v_gene: TRBV19
j_gene: TRBJ2-3
len: 14

CDR3aa: CASSLPSTGTSGRDTDTQYF
v_gene: TRBV9
j_gene: TRBJ2-3
len: 20

CDR3aa: CSGGPRDIDYGYTF
v_gene: TRBV29-1
j_gene: TRBJ1-2
len: 14

CDR3aa: CASSLLGLQGYTF
v_gene: TRBV5-4
j_gene: TRBJ1-2
len: 13

CDR3aa: CASSQDITGGRAGYTF
v_gene: TRBV4-3
j_gene: TRBJ1-2
len: 16

CDR3aa: CASSQVSAGTTQETQYF
v_gene: TRBV4-2
j_gene: TRBJ2-5
len: 17

CDR3aa: CASSVLSNNEQFF
v_gene: TRBV9
j_gene: TRBJ2-1
len: 13

CDR3aa: CAWRGEDSPLHF
v_gene: TRBV30
j_gene: TRBJ1-6
len: 12

CDR3aa: CASTPSGGYNEQFF
v_gene: TRBV5-1
j_gene: TRBJ2-1
len: 14

CDR3aa: CASSEDGGLRGNTIYF
v_gene: TRBV2
j_gene: TRBJ1-3
len: 16

CDR3aa: CASSQVWDSSYEQYF
v_gene: TRBV4-2
j_gene: TRBJ2-7
len: 15

CDR3aa: CSVEEGRVLDGYTF
v_gene: TRBV29-1
j_gene: TRBJ1-2
len: 14

CDR3aa: CASSPVSGHPEAFF
v_gene: TRBV28
j_gene: TRBJ1-1
len: 14

CDR3aa: CASSAPTDTQYF
v_gene: TRBV9
j_gene: TRBJ2-3
len: 12

CDR3aa: CASSIEKRPQHF
v_gene: TRBV19
j_gene: TRBJ1-5
len: 12

CDR3aa: CASSPDREYGYTF
v_gene: TRBV7-3
j_gene: TRBJ1-2
len: 13

CDR3aa: CASSYSKWGTEAFF
v_gene: TRBV6-6
j_gene: TRBJ1-1
len: 14

CDR3aa: CASSVDPARTPNEQFF
v_gene: TRBV9
j_gene: TRBJ2-1
len: 16

CDR3aa: CASSVDGAGGELFF
v_gene: TRBV9
j_gene: TRBJ2-2
len: 14

CDR3aa: CASSYSKRGGTEAFF
v_gene: TRBV6-5
j_gene: TRBJ1-1
len: 15

CDR3aa: CATSPRGGEQFF
v_gene: TRBV15
j_gene: TRBJ2-1
len: 12

CDR3aa: CASSYEYSTDTQYF
v_gene: TRBV6-5
j_gene: TRBJ2-3
len: 14

CDR3aa: CASSLSSSGTDTQYF
v_gene: TRBV7-3
j_gene: TRBJ2-3
len: 15

CDR3aa: CASSQIREVNQPQHF
v_gene: TRBV14
j_gene: TRBJ1-5
len: 15

CDR3aa: CASREVDASTGELFF
v_gene: TRBV4-3
j_gene: TRBJ2-2
len: 15

CDR3aa: CASNPIPGPSTDTQYF
v_gene: TRBV6-9
j_gene: TRBJ2-3
len: 16